This T cell receptor beta chain was retrieved from a study of molecular identifiers for immune sequencing clone quantification. Study-level results: For highly expanded clones, sizes could be underestimated when identical TCR molecules share a barcode. Spike-in Jurkat TCR RNA from a single cell reportedly registered among one million naive cells.

Libraries for naive CD8 T cells, which were made from 20,000 to 1,000,000 sorted cells, drew on 10%, 30% or 50% of the RNA. Using a CD8+CD4-CCR7+CD45RA+ phenotype, naive CD8 T cells were sorted. TCRdb redid the calling of the PCR reads with MiXCR, one entry per CDR3 protein. The sample contains about 640,000 distinct CDR3 sequences, 15% to 20% of which appear only once. Turning to this clonotype: Its specificity is not known.

This CDR3 region has 16 residues. The V gene's germline CDR1 is LGHDT and CDR2 YNNKEL (reference sequence). V dropped 3 bases and J dropped 0; count of bases not matched to a gene: 5. V gene TRBV3-1 combines with J gene TRBJ2-5, with 9 positions matching TRBD2. Sequencing input: naive CD8+ T cells from blood, with Jurkat cell RNA spiked in. Subset noted: FACS-sorted CD8+CD4-CCR7+CD45RA+ naive T cells. The clonotype comes from a human donor in good health. Some libraries in this study had Jurkat cell RNA spiked in. The CDR3 DNA reads as TGTGCCAGCAGCCAGGTAGCGGGGGTTTACCAAGAGACCCAGTACTTC. This sequence encodes CASSQVAGVYQETQYF.